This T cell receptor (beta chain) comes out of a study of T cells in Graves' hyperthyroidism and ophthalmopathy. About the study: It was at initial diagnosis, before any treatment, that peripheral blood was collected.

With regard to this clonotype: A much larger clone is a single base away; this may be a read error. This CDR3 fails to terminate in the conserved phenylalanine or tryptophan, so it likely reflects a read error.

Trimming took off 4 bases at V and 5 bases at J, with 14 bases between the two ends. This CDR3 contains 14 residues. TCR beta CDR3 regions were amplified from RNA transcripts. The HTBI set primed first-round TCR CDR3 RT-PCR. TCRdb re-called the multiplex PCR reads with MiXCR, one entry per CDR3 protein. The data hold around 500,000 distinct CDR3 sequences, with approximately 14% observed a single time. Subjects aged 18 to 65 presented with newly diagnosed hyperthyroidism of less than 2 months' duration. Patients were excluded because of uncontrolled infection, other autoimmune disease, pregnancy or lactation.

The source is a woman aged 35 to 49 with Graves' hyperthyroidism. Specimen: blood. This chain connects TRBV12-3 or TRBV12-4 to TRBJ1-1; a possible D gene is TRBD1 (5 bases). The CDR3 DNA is TGTGCCAGCAGTTCTCAGGGCTTTGGAACTGAAGCTTTCCTT. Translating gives CASSSQGFGTEAFL.